This entry describes one T cell receptor beta chain. The antigen is undetermined. V lost 2 bases to trimming and J lost 0 bases, with 10 bases between them. This CDR3 spans 15 amino acids. CDR1 is SGHNT, CDR2 YYREEE, per germline (reference sequence). This sample was taken from a study of OX40 agonist ivuxolimab in advanced cancers. About the research overall: Among those enrolled, mean age was 60 years (range about 23 to 80) and roughly 84% were male. Earlier anti-PD-1, anti-PD-L1 or anti-CTLA-4 therapy was permitted; over 35% had received some.

Data came from immunoSEQ multiplex PCR; TCRdb stores just in-frame clones and leaves some out. The table has 65,000 to 85,000 clones, just under 95% seen once. Study conclusions and caveats: With doses of 0.1 to 3.0 mg/kg, CD4+ and CD8+ blood T cells had undergone clonal expansion by week 6. The average count of expanded clones was higher among CD8+ T cells than among CD4+.

The chain employs TRBV5-4 and TRBJ2-3; TRBD2 is a possible D gene (5 bases). The receptor comes from an adult with an advanced solid tumor such as melanoma, head and neck, liver or kidney cancer. The material was CD4+ or CD8+ T cells sorted from blood, obtained in a trial of the OX40 agonist ivuxolimab. The CDR3 DNA sequence: TGTGCCAGCAGCTTTCGGACGGGAAGCACAGATACGCAGTATTTT. Its protein product is CASSFRTGSTDTQYF.